This T cell receptor beta chain was sequenced in a study of vaccination and CD4 T cells after COVID-19. On the study more broadly: The post-vaccine samples came a median 72 days after dose two (range 14 to 241). The cells in question were stimulated using overlapping spike peptides derived from SARS-CoV-2, HCoV-NL63, HCoV-OC43 and HCoV-229E.

Sample treatment: roughly 11-day PBMC culture with coronavirus spike peptide pools or control peptides (ViraFEST assay). TCR sequencing followed the expansion of antigen-specific T cells with peptide pools in ViraFEST. Cultured CD4+ T-cell DNA underwent Oncomine TCR Beta short-read sequencing. Investigators obtained genomic DNA by extraction from cultured CD4+ T cells. Using its own MiXCR run on the PCR reads, TCRdb lists one record per CDR3 protein. Counted here are more than 20,000 distinct CDR3 sequences, roughly 40% occurring once; the ten biggest clones make up 6% to 9%. Per germline, CDR1 KGHDR and CDR2 SFDVKD. V was clipped by 4 bases and J by 5 bases; unmatched bases: 4. This CDR3 comprises 15 residues. As concerns this clonotype: The antigen is undetermined.

The sequence derives from a human donor who had recovered from COVID-19. Sequenced sample: CD4+ T cells from blood, cultured in vitro. The rearrangement joins TRBV24-1 to TRBJ2-1, with 10 nucleotides matching TRBD1. This CDR3 is CATSDDRGRNNEQFF. DNA of the CDR3: TGTGCCACCAGTGACGACAGGGGGCGTAACAATGAGCAGTTCTTC.